The 17 T cell receptor beta chains below were found in one sample sequenced in a study of blood T cells in healthy people across ages. With a J-beta primer mix and a sample-barcoded 5' primer, a second PCR ran roughly 7 to 11 cycles. TCRdb re-called the 5' RACE reads through MiXCR, storing one row per CDR3 protein. The sample carries around 1.5 million distinct CDR3 sequences, about 43% recorded once. The sequencing sample was made of blood. All receptors come from a woman aged 18 to 35 in good health.

This clonotype was picked up one time. The chain links TRBV9 to TRBJ2-7; 8 nucleotides agree with TRBD1. The assigned J gene may be wrong: the sequence end matches TRBJ2-1 better. CDR1 and CDR2 from the germline V gene are SGDLS and YYNGEE. The length of the CDR3 is 16 residues. The CDR3 DNA reads TGTGCCAGCAGCGTAGCCACAGGGGGATTCTACAATGAGCAGTTCTTC. Translated, it gives CASSVATGGFYNEQFF.

This chain connects TRBV6-6 to TRBJ1-5; TRBD1 matches at 7 bases. This CDR3 is 14 amino acids long. J was trimmed by 3 bases and V by 9 bases; bases with no gene match: 8. Germline V lookup: CDR1 MNHNY, CDR2 SVGAGI (reference sequence). For the CDR3, the DNA is TGTGCCAGTACTACAGGGGTCATCAATCAGCCCCAGCATTTT. Its translation: CASTTGVINQPQHF.

This clonotype has ten or more counts. J is TRBJ1-1 and V is TRBV29-1; the D is unclear. Germline V CDR1 and CDR2: SQVTM, ANQGSEA. The V gene lost 4 bases and the J gene lost 11 bases, with 14 bases spanning the gap. The CDR3 is 11 residues long. CDR3 sequence (DNA): TGCAGCGTTGGATTTGAGGGATGGGCTTTCTTT. Its translation is CSVGFEGWAFF.

The chain combines TRBV10-2 with TRBJ2-5; D unclear. Trimming removed 4 bases from V and 4 bases from J, with 13 bases in between. The CDR3 is 14 amino acids. The V gene's germline CDR1 is WSHSY and CDR2 SAAADI. The CDR3 DNA is TGCGCCAGCAGTGTCGGCAGGAGCTTAGAGACCCAGTACTTC. This codes for CASSVGRSLETQYF.

The chain recombines TRBV20-1 with TRBJ2-3; no definite D call. The germline gives CDR1 DFQATT, CDR2 SNEGSKA (reference sequence). The CDR3 totals 11 residues. Trimming cost V 5 bases and J 6 bases, with 9 bases left between them. The CDR3 protein is CSAPNSDTQYF. As DNA, the CDR3 is TGCAGTGCTCCTAATTCGGATACGCAGTATTTT.

This sequence joins TRBV5-6 and TRBJ2-3; TRBD2 is a possible D gene (6 bases). Germline V lookup: CDR1 SGHDT, CDR2 YYEEEE. Trimming pared 5 bases from V and 14 bases from J, leaving 24 bases between. CDR3 length: 14 amino acids. The CDR3 DNA reads TGTGCCAGCAGTTCTACTCCTTGGGACTCCCATCCGTATTTT. Protein: CASSSTPWDSHPYF.

The rearrangement links TRBV24-1 to TRBJ1-2; D gene uncertain. V lost 3 bases and J lost 8, with 15 bases in between. CDR3 length: 14 amino acids. Germline CDR1 is KGHDR and CDR2 is SFDVKD. CDR3 DNA sequence: TGTGCCACCAGTGATACCGGGCCTTCCGGCGGCTACACCTTC. Amino acid sequence: CATSDTGPSGGYTF.

This clonotype was recorded many times. The chain uses TRBV11-2 and TRBJ2-1; possibly TRBD1 for D (6 bases). V was clipped by 0 bases and J by 1 base, with 10 bases between them. Germline loops: CDR1 SGHAT, CDR2 FQNNGV. The CDR3 runs to 16 residues. CDR3 in amino acids: CASSLDGRGSYNEQFF. The CDR3 coding sequence is TGTGCCAGCAGCTTAGACGGCAGGGGTTCCTACAATGAGCAGTTCTTC.

V usage is TRBV2 and J usage is TRBJ2-7; D unresolved. The CDR3 sequence is 15 residues long. Germline-derived CDR1 and CDR2 are SNHLY and FYNNEI. V lost 6 bases and J 3 bases, leaving 18 bases between the germline ends. This chain's CDR3 is CASSEESPLYYEQYF. The CDR3 region has the DNA TGTGCCAGCAGCGAGGAGAGCCCCCTTTACTACGAGCAGTACTTC.

CDR3 sequence: CASGAETYEQYF. In DNA, the CDR3 is TGTGCCAGCGGGGCCGAAACCTACGAGCAGTACTTC. This sequence joins TRBV6-6 and TRBJ2-7, with D possibly TRBD1 on 5 matching bases. There are 12 residues in the CDR3. The germline V gene encodes CDR1 MNHNY and CDR2 SVGAGI (reference sequence). Trimming left V 8 bases short and J 2 bases short, with 10 bases between.

V usage is TRBV29-1 and J usage is TRBJ1-1; no definite D call. Germline V lookup: CDR1 SQVTM, CDR2 ANQGSEA. The CDR3 consists of 10 residues. Trimming left V 6 bases short and J 7 bases short, with 9 bases between. DNA of the CDR3: TGCAGCGTCCCCGAGGGTGAAGCTTTCTTT. Protein product: CSVPEGEAFF.

The chain combines TRBV5-1 with TRBJ1-5; D not resolved. Trimming shortened V by 7 bases and J by 4 bases, and 9 bases separated the two germline ends. This CDR3 has 12 amino acids. Per germline, CDR1 SGHRS and CDR2 YFSETQ. The CDR3 reads CASRQLNQPQHF. CDR3 coding DNA: TGCGCCAGCCGCCAACTTAATCAGCCCCAGCATTTT.

The chain is built from TRBV12-5 and TRBJ2-5; 7 nucleotides line up with TRBD2. V trimming: 5 bases; J trimming: 4 bases; junction bases outside the gene matches: 10. CDR1 is LGHNT and CDR2 is FRNRAP in the germline V gene. CDR3 length: 15 amino acids. The CDR3 here is CASGLGLGAGETQYF. CDR3 coding DNA: TGTGCTAGTGGTCTAGGACTAGGCGCAGGAGAGACCCAGTACTTC.

This chain joins TRBV27 and TRBJ2-7, with D possibly TRBD1 on 6 matching bases. The V gene's germline CDR1 is MNHEY and CDR2 SMNVEV (reference sequence). The CDR3 totals 17 residues. V was trimmed by 6 bases and J by 7 bases, leaving 28 bases between them. CDR3 loop: CASSTQPQGKAYNEQYF. CDR3 nucleotide sequence: TGTGCCAGCAGCACTCAACCTCAGGGGAAGGCCTACAATGAGCAGTACTTC.

The sample holds one count of this clonotype. This chain links TRBV18 with TRBJ1-6; no firm D call. This CDR3 region has 15 residues. The V end lost 6 bases, the J end lost 8 bases, and 17 bases lay between the germline ends. Germline CDR1 and CDR2: KGHSH and LQKENI. The DNA of the CDR3 is TGTGCCAGCTCCCGCGACCCAAACTGGGATTCACCCCTCCACTTT. Its protein is CASSRDPNWDSPLHF. The full variable domain, its missing parts supplied by reference TRBV18 and TRBJ1-6, is NAGVMQNPRHLVRRRGQEARLRCSPMKGHSHVYWYRQLPEEGLKFMVYLQKENIIDESGMPKERFSAEFPKEGPSILRIQQVVRGDSAAYFCASSRDPNWDSPLHFGNGTRLTVT.

The chain joins TRBV12-3 or TRBV12-4 to TRBJ2-4, with D possibly being TRBD1 (7 bases). The length of the CDR3 is 14 residues. Trimming left V 3 bases short and J 8 bases short, with 14 bases between. The CDR3 region has the DNA TGTGCCAGCAGTTTGGAGGCCAGGGGGGACATTCAGTACTTC. This gives the protein CASSLEARGDIQYF.

The chain is built from TRBV4-1 and TRBJ2-1; 10 nucleotides line up with TRBD1. CDR3 length: 15 residues. V dropped 1 base and J dropped 6; count of bases not matched to a gene: 3. The germline V gene has CDR1 MGHRA and CDR2 YSYEKL. In nucleotides, the CDR3 is TGCGCCAGCAGCCAAGCCGGGACAGGGGCCAATGAGCAGTTCTTC. Its protein is CASSQAGTGANEQFF.